This paragraph reports one T cell receptor beta chain. Original analysis: For nucleated cells, counts were estimated from reference gene primer amplification. Only in-frame clones appear in the TCRdb table, and some are missing; sequencing was by immunoSEQ multiplex PCR. The D gene and trimming were derived from the DNA, and the V and J assignments and clone size from that table. The sample has some 250,000 clones; roughly 91% are singletons. The CDR3 contains 15 residues. Germline loops: CDR1 MNHEY, CDR2 SMNVEV (reference sequence). The V segment lost 5 bases and the J segment 3 bases; nucleotides outside the gene matches: 6. This specimen comes from a study of blood T cell repertoires in COVID-19. Study-level background: Both acute and convalescent COVID-19 samples were obtained from the United States, Italy and Spain.

The V gene is TRBV27, the J gene TRBJ1-5, with TRBD1 matching over 8 bases. What was sequenced was PBMCs or T cells enriched from blood (not recorded which). The source is a middle-aged woman with acute COVID-19. The DNA of the CDR3 is TGTGCCAGCAGTCCGGGACAGGCATTCAATCAGCCCCAGCATTTT. Translating gives CASSPGQAFNQPQHF.